The text below deals with one TCR beta chain. Authors' processing steps: Reference gene primer amplification in the assay estimated nucleated cell counts. Here immunoSEQ multiplex PCR was the method, and the copy in TCRdb shows in-frame clones only, minus some. The V and J calls and clone size were taken over from that table, and D and trimming were inferred from the DNA. The data contain some 170,000 clones, roughly 82% of them singletons. The CDR3 runs 16 residues. This entry is derived from a study of blood T cell repertoires in COVID-19. Study details: Sites in the United States, Italy and Spain provided acute and convalescent COVID-19 samples. T cells, B-cell-depleted T cells, or PBMCs provided the cDNA or gDNA that served as material.

The specimen was peripheral blood. The chain employs TRBV21-1 and TRBJ1-1; the D call in the table, TRBD1, was not verified against the DNA. TRBV21-1 is shown as a pseudogene. The TCR comes from a woman aged 70 to 79 with acute or convalescent COVID-19. CDR3 loop: CPHPSGTGGASTEAFF. The DNA of the CDR3 is TGTCCGCACCCGTCCGGGACAGGGGGCGCGAGCACTGAAGCTTTCTTT.